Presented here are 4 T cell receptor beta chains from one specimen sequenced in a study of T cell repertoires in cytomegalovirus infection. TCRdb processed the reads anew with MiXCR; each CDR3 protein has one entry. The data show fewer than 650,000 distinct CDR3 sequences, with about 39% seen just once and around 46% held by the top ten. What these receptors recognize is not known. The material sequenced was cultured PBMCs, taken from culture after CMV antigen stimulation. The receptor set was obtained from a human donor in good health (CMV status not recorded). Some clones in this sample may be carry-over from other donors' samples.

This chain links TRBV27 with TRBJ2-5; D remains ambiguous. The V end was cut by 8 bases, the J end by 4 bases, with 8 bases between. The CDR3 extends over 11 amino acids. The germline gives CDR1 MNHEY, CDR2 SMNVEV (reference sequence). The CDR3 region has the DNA TGTGCCAGCCGGAGTCGAGAGACCCAGTACTTC. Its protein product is CASRSRETQYF.

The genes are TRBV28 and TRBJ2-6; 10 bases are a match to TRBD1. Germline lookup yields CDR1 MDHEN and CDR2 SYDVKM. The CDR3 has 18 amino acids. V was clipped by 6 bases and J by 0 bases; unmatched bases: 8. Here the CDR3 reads CASRGDRGRFSGANVLTF. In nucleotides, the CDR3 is TGTGCCAGCAGGGGGGACAGGGGTCGATTCTCTGGGGCCAACGTCCTGACTTTC. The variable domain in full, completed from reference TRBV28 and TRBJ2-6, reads DVKVTQSSRYLVKRTGEKVFLECVQDMDHENMFWYRQDPGLGLRLIYFSYDVKMKEKGDIPEGYSVSREKKERFSLILESASTNQTSMYLCASRGDRGRFSGANVLTFGAGSRLTVL.

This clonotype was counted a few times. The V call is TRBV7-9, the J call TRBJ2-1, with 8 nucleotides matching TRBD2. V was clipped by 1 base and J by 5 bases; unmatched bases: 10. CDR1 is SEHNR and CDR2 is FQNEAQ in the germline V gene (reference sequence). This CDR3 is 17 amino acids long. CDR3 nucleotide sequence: TGTGCCAGCAGCTTAGGCGCAGCGGGGGAGCTAAACAATGAGCAGTTCTTC. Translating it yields CASSLGAAGELNNEQFF.

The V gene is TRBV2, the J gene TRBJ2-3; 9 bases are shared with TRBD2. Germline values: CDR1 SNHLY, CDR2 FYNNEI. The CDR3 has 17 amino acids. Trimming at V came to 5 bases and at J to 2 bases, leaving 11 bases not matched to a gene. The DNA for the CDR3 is TGTGCCAGCAGTTTCTTAGCGGGGGCTTCCTACACAGATACGCAGTATTTT. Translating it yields CASSFLAGASYTDTQYF.